Described below is a single T cell receptor (beta chain) sequence and its context. As yet, its antigen is unknown. This entry comes from a study of T cell responses to AZD1222 COVID-19 vaccine. Overall study results and limits: Clonal diversity may have been underestimated, and the donors were mostly white British, with more females than males. Reports indicate that nearly half of spike-specific TCRs are directed at unmutated variant regions. Only 5 or 6 AZD1222 recipients were seropositive at baseline. Repertoire sampling was restricted to post-peak T cell response timepoints.

Repertoires were generated with immunoSEQ multiplex PCR, while TCRdb's copy carries only in-frame clones and drops some. The data show 200,000 or so clones, around 89% seen once. The clonotype was recovered from an adult in good health. Sequenced here: peripheral blood, sampled on day 0 of AZD1222 vaccination.

In DNA form, the CDR3 reads TGTGCCAGCAGTATCCTACTAGCGGGGTCCTACAATGAGCAGTTCTTC. It is translated as CASSILLAGSYNEQFF. This chain joins TRBV28 and TRBJ2-1, with TRBD2 matching over 10 bases. The germline V gene encodes CDR1 MDHEN and CDR2 SYDVKM. Trimming cost V 5 bases and J 1 base; bases outside gene matches: 5. The CDR3 consists of 16 residues.